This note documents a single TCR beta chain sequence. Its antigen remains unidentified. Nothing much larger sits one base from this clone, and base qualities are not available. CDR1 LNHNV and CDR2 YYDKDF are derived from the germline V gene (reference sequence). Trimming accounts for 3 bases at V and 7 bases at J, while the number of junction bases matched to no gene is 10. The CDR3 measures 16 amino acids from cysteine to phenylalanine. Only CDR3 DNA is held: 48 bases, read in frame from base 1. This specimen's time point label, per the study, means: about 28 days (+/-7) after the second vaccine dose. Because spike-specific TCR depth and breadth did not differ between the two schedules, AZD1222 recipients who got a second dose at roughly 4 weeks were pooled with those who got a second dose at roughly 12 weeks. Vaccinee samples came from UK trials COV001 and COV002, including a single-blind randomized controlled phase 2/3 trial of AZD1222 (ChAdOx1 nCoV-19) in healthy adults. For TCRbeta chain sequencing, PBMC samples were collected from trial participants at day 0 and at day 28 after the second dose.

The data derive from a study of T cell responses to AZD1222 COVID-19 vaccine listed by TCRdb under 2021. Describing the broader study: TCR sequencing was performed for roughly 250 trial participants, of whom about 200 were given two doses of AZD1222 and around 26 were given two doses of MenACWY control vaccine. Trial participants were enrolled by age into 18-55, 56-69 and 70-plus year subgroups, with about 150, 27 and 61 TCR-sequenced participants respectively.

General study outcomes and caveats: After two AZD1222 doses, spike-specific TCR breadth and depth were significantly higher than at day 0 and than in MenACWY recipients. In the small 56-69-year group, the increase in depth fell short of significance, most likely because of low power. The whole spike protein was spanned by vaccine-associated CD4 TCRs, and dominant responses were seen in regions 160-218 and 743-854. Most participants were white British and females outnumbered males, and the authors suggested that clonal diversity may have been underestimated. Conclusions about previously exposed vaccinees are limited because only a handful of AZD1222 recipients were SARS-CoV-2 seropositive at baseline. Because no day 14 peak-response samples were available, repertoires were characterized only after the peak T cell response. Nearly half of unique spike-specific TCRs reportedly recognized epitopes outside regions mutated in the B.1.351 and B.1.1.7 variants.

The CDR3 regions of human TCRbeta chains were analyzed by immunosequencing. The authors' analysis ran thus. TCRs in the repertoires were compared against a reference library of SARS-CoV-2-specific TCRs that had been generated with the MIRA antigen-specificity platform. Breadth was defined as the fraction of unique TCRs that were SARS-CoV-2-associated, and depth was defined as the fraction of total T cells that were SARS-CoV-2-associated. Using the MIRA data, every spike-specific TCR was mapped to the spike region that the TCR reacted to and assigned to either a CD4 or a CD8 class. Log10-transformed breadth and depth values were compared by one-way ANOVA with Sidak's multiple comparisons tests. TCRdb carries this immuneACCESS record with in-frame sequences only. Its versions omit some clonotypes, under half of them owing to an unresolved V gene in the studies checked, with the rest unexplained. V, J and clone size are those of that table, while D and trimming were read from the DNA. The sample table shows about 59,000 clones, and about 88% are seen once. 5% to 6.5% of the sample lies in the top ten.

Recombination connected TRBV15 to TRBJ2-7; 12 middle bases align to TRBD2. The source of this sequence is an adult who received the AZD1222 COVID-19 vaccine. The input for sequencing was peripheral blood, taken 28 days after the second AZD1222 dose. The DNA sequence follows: TGTGCCACCAGCAGGGCCGGGACTAGCGGGTTGGGGGAGCAGTACTTC. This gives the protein CATSRAGTSGLGEQYF.